This T cell receptor (beta chain) was identified during a study of blood T cell repertoires in COVID-19. V was cut by 3 bases and J by 0 bases, with 12 bases left in between. Germline V lookup: CDR1 LNHDA, CDR2 SQIVND (reference sequence). CDR3 size: 17 residues. Residents of about two dozen US areas, aged roughly 18 to 89 years, made up the participants. The assay was immunoSEQ multiplex PCR, and TCRdb's table has in-frame clones only and misses some. The sample includes more than 110,000 clones, 75% to 80% of them seen just once. The specimen was PBMCs or T cells enriched from blood (not recorded which). The rearrangement uses TRBV19 and TRBJ1-6; D is unresolved. This TCR derives from a woman between 45 and 60 years old who had recovered from COVID-19. CDR3 residues: CASSIGRVRSYNSPLHF. The CDR3 DNA reads TGTGCCAGTAGTATCGGGAGGGTCCGCTCCTATAATTCACCCCTCCACTTT.